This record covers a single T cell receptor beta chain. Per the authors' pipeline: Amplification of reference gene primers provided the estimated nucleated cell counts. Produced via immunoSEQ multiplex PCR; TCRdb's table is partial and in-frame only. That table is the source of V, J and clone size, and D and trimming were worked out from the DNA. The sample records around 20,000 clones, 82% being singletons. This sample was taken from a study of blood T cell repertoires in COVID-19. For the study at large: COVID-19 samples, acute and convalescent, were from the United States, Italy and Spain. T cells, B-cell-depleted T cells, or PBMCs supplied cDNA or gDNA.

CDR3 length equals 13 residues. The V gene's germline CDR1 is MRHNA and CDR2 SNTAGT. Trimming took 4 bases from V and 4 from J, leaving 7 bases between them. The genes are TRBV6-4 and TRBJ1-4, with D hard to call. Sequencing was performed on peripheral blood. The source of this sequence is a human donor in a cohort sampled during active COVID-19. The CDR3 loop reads CASSAGDNEKLFF. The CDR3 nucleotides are TGTGCCAGCAGTGCCGGGGATAATGAAAAACTGTTTTTT.